This T cell receptor beta chain was observed in a study of identical twins. On this clonotype itself: Its specificity is unknown.

Template switching introduced a universal primer site, and the cDNA bore unique molecular identifiers. From the 5' RACE reads, TCRdb called clonotypes with MiXCR, one entry per CDR3 protein. The table has some 710,000 distinct CDR3 sequences, around 6% seen once. The study's findings and limits: Models came in too low on out-of-frame TCR alpha sharing in monozygotic twins. Invariant cells of the MAIT and iNKT types might have partly distorted the zero-insertion analyses.

The TCR sequence derives from a man aged 18-30 years in good health. The sample comprised naive T cells sorted from blood.

The CDR3 sequence is CASTQFGGVSYNEQFF. For the CDR3, the DNA is TGTGCCAGCACCCAGTTCGGCGGGGTCTCCTACAATGAGCAGTTCTTC. The V gene is TRBV12-3 or TRBV12-4, the J gene TRBJ2-1; D possibly corresponds to TRBD2 (6 bases). This CDR3 region has 16 residues. Trimming stripped 7 bases from V and 0 bases from J, with 16 bases between.